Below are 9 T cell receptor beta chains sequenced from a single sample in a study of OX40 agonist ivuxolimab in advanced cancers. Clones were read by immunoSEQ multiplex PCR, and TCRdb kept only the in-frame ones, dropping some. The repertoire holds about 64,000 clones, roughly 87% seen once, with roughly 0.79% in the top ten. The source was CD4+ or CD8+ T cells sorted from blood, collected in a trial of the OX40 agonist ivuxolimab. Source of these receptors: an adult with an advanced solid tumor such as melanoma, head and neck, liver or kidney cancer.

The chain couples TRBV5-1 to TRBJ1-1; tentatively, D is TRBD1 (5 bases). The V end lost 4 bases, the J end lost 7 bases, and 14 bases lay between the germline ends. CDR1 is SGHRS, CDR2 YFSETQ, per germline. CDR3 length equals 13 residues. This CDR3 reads CASSPRGSHEAFF. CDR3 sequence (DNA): TGCGCCAGCAGCCCACGGGGCAGTCATGAAGCTTTCTTT. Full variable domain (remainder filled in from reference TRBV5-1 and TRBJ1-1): KAGVTQTPRYLIKTRGQQVTLSCSPISGHRSVSWYQQTPGQGLQFLFEYFSETQRNKGNFPGRFSGRQFSNSRSEMNVSTLELGDSALYLCASSPRGSHEAFFGQGTRLTVV.

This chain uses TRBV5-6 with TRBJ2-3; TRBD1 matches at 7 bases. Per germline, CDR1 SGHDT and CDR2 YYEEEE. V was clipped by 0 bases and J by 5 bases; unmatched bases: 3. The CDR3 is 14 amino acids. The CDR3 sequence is CASSLGQGQDTQYF. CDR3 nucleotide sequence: TGTGCCAGCAGCTTGGGACAGGGTCAAGATACGCAGTATTTT.

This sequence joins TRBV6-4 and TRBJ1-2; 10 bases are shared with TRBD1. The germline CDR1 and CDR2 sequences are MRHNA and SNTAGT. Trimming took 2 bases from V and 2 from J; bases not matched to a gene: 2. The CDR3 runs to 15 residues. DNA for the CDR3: TGTGCCAGCAGTGACCCGGGACAGGGGAACTATGGCTACACCTTC. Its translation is CASSDPGQGNYGYTF.

CDR3 nucleotides: TGTGCCAGCAGTCCGGGACGATCCCAGCCCCAGCATTTT. It yields the protein CASSPGRSQPQHF. The chain uses TRBV6-5 and TRBJ1-5, with D possibly being TRBD1 (5 bases). The CDR3 is 13 residues long. V was cut by 5 bases and J by 7 bases, with 12 bases left in between. Germline lookup yields CDR1 MNHEY and CDR2 SVGAGI.

The CDR3 sequence: CASSLQPPPTDTQYF. The CDR3 DNA sequence: TGCGCCAGCAGCTTGCAGCCCCCCCCCACAGATACGCAGTATTTT. This chain links TRBV5-1 with TRBJ2-3; the D is unclear. Trimming took 1 base from V and 2 from J, leaving 11 bases between them. There are 15 residues in the CDR3. Germline V gene data show CDR1 as SGHRS and CDR2 as YFSETQ.

CDR3 sequence reads: CATSRDRGGAGRGYTF. The CDR3 DNA reads as TGTGCCACCAGCAGAGATCGAGGAGGGGCCGGGCGTGGCTACACCTTC. This sequence joins TRBV15 and TRBJ1-2, with D maybe TRBD1 (5 bases). The germline V and J ends were trimmed by 0 bases and 7 bases, with 18 bases remaining between them. The CDR3 has 16 residues. CDR1 is LNHNV and CDR2 is YYDKDF in the germline V gene (reference sequence).

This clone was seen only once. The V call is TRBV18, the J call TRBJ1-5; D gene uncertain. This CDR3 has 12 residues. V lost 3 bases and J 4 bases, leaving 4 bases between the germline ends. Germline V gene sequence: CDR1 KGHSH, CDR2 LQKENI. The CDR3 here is CASSPSNQPQHF. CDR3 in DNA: TGTGCCAGCTCACCGTCTAATCAGCCCCAGCATTTT. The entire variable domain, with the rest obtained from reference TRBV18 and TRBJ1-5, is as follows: NAGVMQNPRHLVRRRGQEARLRCSPMKGHSHVYWYRQLPEEGLKFMVYLQKENIIDESGMPKERFSAEFPKEGPSILRIQQVVRGDSAAYFCASSPSNQPQHFGDGTRLSIL.

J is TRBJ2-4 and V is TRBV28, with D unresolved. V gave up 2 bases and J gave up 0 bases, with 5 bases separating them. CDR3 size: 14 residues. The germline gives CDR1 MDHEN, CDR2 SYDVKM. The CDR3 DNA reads TGTGCCAGCAGTTTAGCGTTAGCCAAAAACATTCAGTACTTC. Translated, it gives CASSLALAKNIQYF.

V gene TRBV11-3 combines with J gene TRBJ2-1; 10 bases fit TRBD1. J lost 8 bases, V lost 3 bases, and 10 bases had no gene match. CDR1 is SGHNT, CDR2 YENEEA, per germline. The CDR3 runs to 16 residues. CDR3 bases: TGTGCCAGCAGCTTCCTGGGACAGGGGAGAAACGATGAGCAGTTCTTC. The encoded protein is CASSFLGQGRNDEQFF. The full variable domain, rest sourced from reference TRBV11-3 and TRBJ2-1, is EAGVVQSPRYKIIEKKQPVAFWCNPISGHNTLYWYLQNLGQGPELLIRYENEEAVDDSQLPKDRFSAERLKGVDSTLKIQPAELGDSAVYLCASSFLGQGRNDEQFFGPGTRLTVL.